This T cell receptor (beta chain) was found in a study of control samples from healthy donors and cancer patients. TCRdb's copy holds only in-frame clones and misses some; the assay was immunoSEQ multiplex PCR. The sample has around 140,000 clones; around 93% are singletons. V was pared by 8 bases and J by 3 bases, with 20 bases between. CDR1 MDHEN and CDR2 SYDVKM come from the germline V gene. The CDR3 runs to 15 residues. This receptor was identified in a woman between 45 and 65 years old in good health. The rearrangement links TRBV28 to TRBJ2-7, with D perhaps given as TRBD1 or TRBD2 (6 bases each). The sequencing input was blood. The CDR3 DNA reads as TGTGCCAGCCAGCTTCGGGGGCCTGCCCACTACGAGCAGTACTTC. Translated: CASQLRGPAHYEQYF.